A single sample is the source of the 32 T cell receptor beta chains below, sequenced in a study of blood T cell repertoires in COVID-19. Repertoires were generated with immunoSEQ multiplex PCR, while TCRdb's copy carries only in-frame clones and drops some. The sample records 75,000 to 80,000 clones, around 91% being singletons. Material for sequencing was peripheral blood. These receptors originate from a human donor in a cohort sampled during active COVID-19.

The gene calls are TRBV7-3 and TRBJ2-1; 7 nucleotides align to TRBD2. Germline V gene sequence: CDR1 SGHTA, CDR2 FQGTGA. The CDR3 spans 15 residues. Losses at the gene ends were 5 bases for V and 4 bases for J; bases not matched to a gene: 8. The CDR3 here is CASSLAASEYNEQFF. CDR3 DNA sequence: TGTGCCAGCAGCCTAGCGGCTTCCGAGTACAATGAGCAGTTCTTC.

The CDR3 sequence is CASSGIQGHQPQHF. The CDR3 region has the DNA TGTGCCAGCAGTGGCATACAGGGACATCAGCCCCAGCATTTT. V usage is TRBV25-1 and J usage is TRBJ1-5; D possibly corresponds to TRBD1 (6 bases). Germline V lookup: CDR1 MGHDK, CDR2 SYGVNS. V lost 4 bases, J lost 5 bases, and 12 bases lay in between. The CDR3 consists of 14 residues. Filled out from reference TRBV25-1 and TRBJ1-5, the complete variable domain reads EADIYQTPRYLVIGTGKKITLECSQTMGHDKMYWYQQDPGMELHLIHYSYGVNSTEKGDLSSESTVSRIRTEHFPLTLESARPSHTSQYLCASSGIQGHQPQHFGDGTRLSIL.

The CDR3 sequence is CASSLSLAGYNEQFF. CDR3 bases: TGTGCCAGCAGCCTCAGCCTAGCGGGGTACAATGAGCAGTTCTTC. The rearrangement uses TRBV7-2 and TRBJ2-1; 9 bases match TRBD2. Per the germline V gene, CDR1 is SGHTA and CDR2 is FQGNSA. Losses at the gene ends were 5 bases for V and 4 bases for J; bases not matched to a gene: 6. The CDR3 has 15 residues.

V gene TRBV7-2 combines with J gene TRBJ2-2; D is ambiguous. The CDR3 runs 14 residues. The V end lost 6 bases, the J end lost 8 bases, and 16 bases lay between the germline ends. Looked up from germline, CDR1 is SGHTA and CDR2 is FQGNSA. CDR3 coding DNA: TGTGCCAGCAGACCCCTGGTCCGAGGAGGGGAGCTGTTTTTT. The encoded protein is CASRPLVRGGELFF.

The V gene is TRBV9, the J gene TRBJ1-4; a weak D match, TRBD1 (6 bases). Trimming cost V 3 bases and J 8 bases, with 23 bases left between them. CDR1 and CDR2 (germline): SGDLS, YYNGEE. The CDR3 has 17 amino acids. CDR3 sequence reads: CASSAEGTGRVWEKLFF. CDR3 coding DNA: TGTGCCAGCAGCGCCGAAGGTACAGGGAGGGTATGGGAAAAACTGTTTTTT. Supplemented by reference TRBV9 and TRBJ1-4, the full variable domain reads DSGVTQTPKHLITATGQRVTLRCSPRSGDLSVYWYQQSLDQGLQFLIQYYNGEERAKGNILERFSAQQFPDLHSELNLSSLELGDSALYFCASSAEGTGRVWEKLFFGSGTQLSVL.

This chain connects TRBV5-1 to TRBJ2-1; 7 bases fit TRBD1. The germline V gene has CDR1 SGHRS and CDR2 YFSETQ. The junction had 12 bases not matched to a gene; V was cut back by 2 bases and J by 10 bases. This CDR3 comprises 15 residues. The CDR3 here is CASSLQGYPTKEQFF. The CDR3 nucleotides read TGCGCCAGCAGCTTACAGGGGTACCCCACCAAGGAGCAGTTCTTC.

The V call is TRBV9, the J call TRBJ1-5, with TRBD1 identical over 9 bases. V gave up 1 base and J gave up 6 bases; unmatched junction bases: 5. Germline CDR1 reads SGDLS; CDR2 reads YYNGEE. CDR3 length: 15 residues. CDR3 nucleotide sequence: TGTGCCAGCAGCGTAACAGGGGGCGATGGTCAGCCCCAGCATTTT. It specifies CASSVTGGDGQPQHF.

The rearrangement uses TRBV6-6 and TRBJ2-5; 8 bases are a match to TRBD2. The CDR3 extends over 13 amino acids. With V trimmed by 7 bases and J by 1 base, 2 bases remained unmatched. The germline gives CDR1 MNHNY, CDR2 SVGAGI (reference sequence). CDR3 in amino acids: CASKRGGQETQYF. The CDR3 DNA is TGTGCCAGCAAACGGGGGGGCCAAGAGACCCAGTACTTC.

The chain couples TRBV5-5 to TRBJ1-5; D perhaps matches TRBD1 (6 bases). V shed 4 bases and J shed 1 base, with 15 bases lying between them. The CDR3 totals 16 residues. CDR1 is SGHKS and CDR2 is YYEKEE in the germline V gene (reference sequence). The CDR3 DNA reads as TGTGCCAGCAGCACGGGAGGGGGGATAAGCAATCAGCCCCAGCATTTT. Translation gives CASSTGGGISNQPQHF.

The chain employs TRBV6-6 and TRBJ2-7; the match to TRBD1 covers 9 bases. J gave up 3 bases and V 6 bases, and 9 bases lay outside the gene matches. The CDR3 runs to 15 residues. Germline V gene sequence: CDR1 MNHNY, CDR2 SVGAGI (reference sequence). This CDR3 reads CASRQKVGQGYEQYF. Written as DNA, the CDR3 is TGTGCCAGCAGACAAAAGGTGGGACAGGGCTACGAGCAGTACTTC.

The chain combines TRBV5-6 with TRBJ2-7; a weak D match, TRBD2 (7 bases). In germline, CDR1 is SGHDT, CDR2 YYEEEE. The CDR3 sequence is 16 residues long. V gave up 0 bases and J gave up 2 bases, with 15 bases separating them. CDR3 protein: CASSLARRGPAYEQYF. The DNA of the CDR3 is TGTGCCAGCAGCTTGGCAAGGCGGGGGCCCGCCTACGAGCAGTACTTC. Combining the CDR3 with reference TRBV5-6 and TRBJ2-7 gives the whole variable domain DAGVTQSPTHLIKTRGQQVTLRCSPKSGHDTVSWYQQALGQGPQFIFQYYEEEERQRGNFPDRFSGHQFPNYSSELNVNALLLGDSALYLCASSLARRGPAYEQYFGPGTRLTVT.

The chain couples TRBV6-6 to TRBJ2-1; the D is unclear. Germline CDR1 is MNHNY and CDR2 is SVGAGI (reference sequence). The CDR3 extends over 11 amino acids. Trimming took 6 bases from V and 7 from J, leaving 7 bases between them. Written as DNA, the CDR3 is TGTGCCAGCAGACGTCAGAATGAGCAGTTCTTC. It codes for CASRRQNEQFF.

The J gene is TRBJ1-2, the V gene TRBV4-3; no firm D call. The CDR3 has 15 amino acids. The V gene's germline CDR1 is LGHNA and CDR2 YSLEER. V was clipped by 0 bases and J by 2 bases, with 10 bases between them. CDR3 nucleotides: TGCGCCAGCAGCCAAGACGGTAGCGGAAACTATGGCTACACCTTC. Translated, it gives CASSQDGSGNYGYTF.

The CDR3 region is CASSIGGRTDTQYF. CDR3 nucleotide sequence: TGTGCCAGTAGTATCGGGGGGCGCACAGATACGCAGTATTTT. The J gene is TRBJ2-3, the V gene TRBV19; D is possibly TRBD2 (7 bases). V gave up 3 bases and J gave up 1 base, with 8 bases separating them. The germline V gene has CDR1 LNHDA and CDR2 SQIVND (reference sequence). This CDR3 is built from 14 residues.

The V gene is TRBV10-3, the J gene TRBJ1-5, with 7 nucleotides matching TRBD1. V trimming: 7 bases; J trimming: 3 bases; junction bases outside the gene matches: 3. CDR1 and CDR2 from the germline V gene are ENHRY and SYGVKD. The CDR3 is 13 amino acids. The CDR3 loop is CAITQGPNQPQHF. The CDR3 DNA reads TGTGCCATCACACAGGGGCCCAATCAGCCCCAGCATTTT.

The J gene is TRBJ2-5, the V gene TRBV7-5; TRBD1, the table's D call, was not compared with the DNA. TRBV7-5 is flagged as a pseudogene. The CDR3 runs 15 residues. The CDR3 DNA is TGTGTCAATAGTACTCGGGACAGGGGGCGGGAGACCCAGTACTTC. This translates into CVNSTRDRGRETQYF.

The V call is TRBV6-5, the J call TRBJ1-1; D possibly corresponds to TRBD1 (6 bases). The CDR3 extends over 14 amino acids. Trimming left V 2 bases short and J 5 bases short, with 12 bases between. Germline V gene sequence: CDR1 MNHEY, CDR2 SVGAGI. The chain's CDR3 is CASSYGQGWTEAFF. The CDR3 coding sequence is TGTGCCAGCAGTTACGGGCAGGGGTGGACTGAAGCTTTCTTT.

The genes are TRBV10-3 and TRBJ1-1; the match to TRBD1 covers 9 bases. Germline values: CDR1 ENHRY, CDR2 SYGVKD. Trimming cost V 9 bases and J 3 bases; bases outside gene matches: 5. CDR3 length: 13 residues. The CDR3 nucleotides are TGTGCCATAAGGGACAGGGAGGACACTGAAGCTTTCTTT. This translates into CAIRDREDTEAFF.

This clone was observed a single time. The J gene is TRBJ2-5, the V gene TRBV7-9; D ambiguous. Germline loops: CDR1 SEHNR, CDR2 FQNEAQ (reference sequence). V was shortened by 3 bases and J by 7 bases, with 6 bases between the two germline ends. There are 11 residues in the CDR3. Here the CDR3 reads CASSFSGTQYF. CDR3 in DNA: TGTGCCAGCAGCTTCAGTGGGACCCAGTACTTC.

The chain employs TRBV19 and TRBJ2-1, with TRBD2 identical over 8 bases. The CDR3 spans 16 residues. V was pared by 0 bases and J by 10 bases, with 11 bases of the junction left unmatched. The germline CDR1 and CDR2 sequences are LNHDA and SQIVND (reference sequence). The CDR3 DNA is TGTGCCAGTAGTATAGATCCGGGGGGGAGTCGTGGGGAGCAGTTCTTC. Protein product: CASSIDPGGSRGEQFF. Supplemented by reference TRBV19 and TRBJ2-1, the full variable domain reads DGGITQSPKYLFRKEGQNVTLSCEQNLNHDAMYWYRQDPGQGLRLIYYSQIVNDFQKGDIAEGYSVSREKKESFPLTVTSAQKNPTAFYLCASSIDPGGSRGEQFFGPGTRLTVL.

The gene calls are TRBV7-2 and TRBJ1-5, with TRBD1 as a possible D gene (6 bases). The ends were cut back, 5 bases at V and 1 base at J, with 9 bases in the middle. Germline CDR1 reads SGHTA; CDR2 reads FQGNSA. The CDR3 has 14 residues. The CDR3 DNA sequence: TGTGCCAGCAGCCTCGACAGGAGCAATCAGCCCCAGCATTTT. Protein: CASSLDRSNQPQHF.

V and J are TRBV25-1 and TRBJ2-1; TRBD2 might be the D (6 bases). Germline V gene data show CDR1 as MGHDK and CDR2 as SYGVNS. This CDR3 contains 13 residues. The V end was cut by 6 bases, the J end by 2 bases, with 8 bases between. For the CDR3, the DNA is TGTGCCAGCAGACGGGGGACCTACAATGAGCAGTTCTTC. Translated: CASRRGTYNEQFF.

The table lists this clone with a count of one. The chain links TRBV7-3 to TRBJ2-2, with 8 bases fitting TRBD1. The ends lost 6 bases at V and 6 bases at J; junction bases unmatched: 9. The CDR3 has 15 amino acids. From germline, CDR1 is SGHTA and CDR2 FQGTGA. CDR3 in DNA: TGTGCCAGCAGAAAGGGGCAGGGGGCTTCCGGGGAGCTGTTTTTT. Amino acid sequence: CASRKGQGASGELFF.

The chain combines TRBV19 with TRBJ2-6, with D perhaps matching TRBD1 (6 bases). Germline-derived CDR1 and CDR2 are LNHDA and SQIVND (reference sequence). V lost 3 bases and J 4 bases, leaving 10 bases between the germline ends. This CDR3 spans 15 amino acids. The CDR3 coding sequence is TGTGCCAGTAGTATCACAGGGCTCGGGGCCAACGTCCTGACTTTC. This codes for CASSITGLGANVLTF.

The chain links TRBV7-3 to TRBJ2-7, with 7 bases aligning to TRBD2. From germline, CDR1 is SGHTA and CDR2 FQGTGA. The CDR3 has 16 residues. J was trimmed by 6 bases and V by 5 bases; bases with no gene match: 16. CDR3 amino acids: CASSPLPGGLLLEQYF. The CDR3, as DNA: TGTGCCAGCAGCCCCCTCCCGGGGGGTCTACTACTCGAGCAGTACTTC.

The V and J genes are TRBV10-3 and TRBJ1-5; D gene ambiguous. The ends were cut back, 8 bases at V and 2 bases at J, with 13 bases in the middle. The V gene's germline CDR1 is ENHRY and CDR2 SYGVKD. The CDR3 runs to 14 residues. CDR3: CAISHGAGNQPQHF. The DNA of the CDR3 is TGTGCCATCTCGCATGGCGCGGGCAATCAGCCCCAGCATTTT.

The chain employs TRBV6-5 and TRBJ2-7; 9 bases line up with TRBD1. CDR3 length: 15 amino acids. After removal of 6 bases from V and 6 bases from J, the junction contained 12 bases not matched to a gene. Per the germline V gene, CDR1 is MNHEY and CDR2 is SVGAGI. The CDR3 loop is CASRRSRDREFEQYF. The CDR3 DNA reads TGTGCCAGCAGACGGTCGCGGGACAGGGAGTTCGAGCAGTACTTC.

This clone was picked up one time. CDR3 in amino acids: CASSLGGASEKLFF. The DNA for the CDR3 is TGTGCCAGCAGCCTAGGGGGCGCGAGTGAAAAACTGTTTTTT. The chain has TRBV7-2 and TRBJ1-4, with TRBD1 matching over 7 bases. CDR3 size: 14 residues. V lost 5 bases to trimming and J lost 7 bases; unmatched junction nucleotides: 7. The germline V gene has CDR1 SGHTA and CDR2 FQGNSA.

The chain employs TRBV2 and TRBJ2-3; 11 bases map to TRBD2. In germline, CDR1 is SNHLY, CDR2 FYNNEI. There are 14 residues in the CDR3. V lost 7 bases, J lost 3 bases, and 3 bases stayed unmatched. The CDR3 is CASTRLAGTDTQYF. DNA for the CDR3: TGTGCCAGCACCAGACTAGCGGGGACAGATACGCAGTATTTT. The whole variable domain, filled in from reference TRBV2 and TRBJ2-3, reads EPEVTQTPSHQVTQMGQEVILRCVPISNHLYFYWYRQILGQKVEFLVSFYNNEISEKSEIFDDQFSVERPDGSNFTLKIRSTKLEDSAMYFCASTRLAGTDTQYFGPGTRLTVL.

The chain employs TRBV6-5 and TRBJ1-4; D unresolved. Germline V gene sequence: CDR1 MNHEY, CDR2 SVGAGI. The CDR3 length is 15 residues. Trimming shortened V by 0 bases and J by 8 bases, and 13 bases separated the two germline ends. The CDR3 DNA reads TGTGCCAGCAGTTACTCCGACGCTTGGAGGGAAAAACTGTTTTTT. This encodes CASSYSDAWREKLFF.

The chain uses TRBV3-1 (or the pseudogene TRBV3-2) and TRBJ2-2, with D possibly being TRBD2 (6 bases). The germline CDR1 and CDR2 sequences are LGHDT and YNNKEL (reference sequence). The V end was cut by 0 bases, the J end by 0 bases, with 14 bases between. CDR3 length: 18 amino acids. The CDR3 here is CASSQDWGEPTNTGELFF. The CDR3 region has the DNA TGTGCCAGCAGCCAAGATTGGGGGGAACCCACGAACACCGGGGAGCTGTTTTTT.

The CDR3 spells CASSFRDYGYTF. The CDR3 coding sequence is TGTGCCAGTAGTTTTCGGGATTATGGCTACACCTTC. The rearrangement links TRBV19 to TRBJ1-2; no clear D gene. Germline V lookup: CDR1 LNHDA, CDR2 SQIVND (reference sequence). Trimming pared 5 bases from V and 5 bases from J, leaving 9 bases between. The CDR3 contains 12 residues.